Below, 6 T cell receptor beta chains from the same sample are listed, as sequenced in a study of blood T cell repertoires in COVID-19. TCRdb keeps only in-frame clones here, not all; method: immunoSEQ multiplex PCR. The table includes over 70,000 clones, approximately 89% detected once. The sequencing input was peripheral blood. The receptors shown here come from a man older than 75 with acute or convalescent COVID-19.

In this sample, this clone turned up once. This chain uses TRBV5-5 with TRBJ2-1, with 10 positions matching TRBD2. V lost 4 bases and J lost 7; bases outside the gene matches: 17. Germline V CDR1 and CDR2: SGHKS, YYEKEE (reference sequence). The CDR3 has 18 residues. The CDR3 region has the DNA TGTGCCAGCAGCACTATTGTCAATAGCGGGAGGAGGGGAAATGAGCAGTTCTTC. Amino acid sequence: CASSTIVNSGRRGNEQFF.

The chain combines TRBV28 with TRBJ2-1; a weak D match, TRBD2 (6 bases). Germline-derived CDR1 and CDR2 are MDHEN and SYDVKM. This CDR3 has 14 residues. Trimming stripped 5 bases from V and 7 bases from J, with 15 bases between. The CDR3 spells CASSPPGARNEQFF. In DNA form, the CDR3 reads TGTGCCAGCAGTCCCCCGGGAGCAAGGAATGAGCAGTTCTTC.

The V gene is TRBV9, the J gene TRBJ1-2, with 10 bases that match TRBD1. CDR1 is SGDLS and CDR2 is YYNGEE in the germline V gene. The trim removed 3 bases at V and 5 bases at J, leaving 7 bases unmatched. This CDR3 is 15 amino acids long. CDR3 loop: CASSARQGAEYGYTF. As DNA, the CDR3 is TGTGCCAGCAGCGCAAGACAGGGGGCGGAATATGGCTACACCTTC.

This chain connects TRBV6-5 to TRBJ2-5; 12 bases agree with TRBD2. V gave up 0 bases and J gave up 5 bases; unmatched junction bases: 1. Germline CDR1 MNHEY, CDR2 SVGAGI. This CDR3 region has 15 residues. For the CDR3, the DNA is TGTGCCAGCAGTTACTCGACTAGCGGGGGCGAGACCCAGTACTTC. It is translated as CASSYSTSGGETQYF.

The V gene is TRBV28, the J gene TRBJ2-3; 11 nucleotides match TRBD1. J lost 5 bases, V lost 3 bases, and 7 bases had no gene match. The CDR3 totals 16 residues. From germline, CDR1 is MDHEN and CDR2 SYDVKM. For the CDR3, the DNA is TGTGCCAGCAGTTTCCGGACAGGGGGCGTAAGAGATACGCAGTATTTT. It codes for CASSFRTGGVRDTQYF.

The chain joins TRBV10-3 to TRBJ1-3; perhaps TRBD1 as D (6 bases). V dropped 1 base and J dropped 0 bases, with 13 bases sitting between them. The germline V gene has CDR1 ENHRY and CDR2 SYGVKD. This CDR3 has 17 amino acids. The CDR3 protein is CAISEWEGVYSGNTIYF. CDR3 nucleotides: TGTGCCATCAGTGAGTGGGAGGGGGTGTACTCTGGAAACACCATATATTTT.